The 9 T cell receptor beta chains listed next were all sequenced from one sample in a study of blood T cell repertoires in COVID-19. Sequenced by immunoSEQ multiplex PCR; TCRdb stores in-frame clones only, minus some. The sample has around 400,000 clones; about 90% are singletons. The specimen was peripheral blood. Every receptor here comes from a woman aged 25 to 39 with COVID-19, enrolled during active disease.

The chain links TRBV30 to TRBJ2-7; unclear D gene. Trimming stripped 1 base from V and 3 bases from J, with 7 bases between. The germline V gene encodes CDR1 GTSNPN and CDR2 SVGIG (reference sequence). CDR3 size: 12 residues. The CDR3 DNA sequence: TGTGCCTGGAGTGCCAGGAACTACGAGCAGTACTTC. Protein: CAWSARNYEQYF.

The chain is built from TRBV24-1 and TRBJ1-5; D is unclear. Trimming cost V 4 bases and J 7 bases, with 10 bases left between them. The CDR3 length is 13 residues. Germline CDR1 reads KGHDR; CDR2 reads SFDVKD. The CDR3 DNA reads TGTGCCACCAGTGACAGCAAGGAGCAGCCCCAGCATTTT. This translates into CATSDSKEQPQHF.

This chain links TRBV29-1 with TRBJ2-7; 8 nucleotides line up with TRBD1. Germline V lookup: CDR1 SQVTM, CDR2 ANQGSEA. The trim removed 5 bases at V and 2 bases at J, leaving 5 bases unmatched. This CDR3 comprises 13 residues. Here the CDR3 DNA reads TGCAGCGTTTCACCAGGGGGCACCTACGAGCAGTACTTC. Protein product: CSVSPGGTYEQYF.

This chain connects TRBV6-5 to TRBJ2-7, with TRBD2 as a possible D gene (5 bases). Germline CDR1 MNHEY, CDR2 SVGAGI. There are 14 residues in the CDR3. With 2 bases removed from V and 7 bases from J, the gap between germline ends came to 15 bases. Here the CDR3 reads CASSYPGNPGEQYF. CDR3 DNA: TGTGCCAGCAGTTACCCCGGGAACCCCGGGGAGCAGTACTTC.

The CDR3 coding sequence is TGTGCCAGCTCACCTAGACTAGCGGGCTCCTACAATGAGCAGTTCTTC. The encoded protein is CASSPRLAGSYNEQFF. The V and J genes are TRBV18 and TRBJ2-1; TRBD2 matches 10 bases. V trimming: 3 bases; J trimming: 0 bases; junction bases outside the gene matches: 2. Germline CDR1 and CDR2: KGHSH and LQKENI. This CDR3 spans 16 amino acids. The whole variable domain, filled in from reference TRBV18 and TRBJ2-1, reads NAGVMQNPRHLVRRRGQEARLRCSPMKGHSHVYWYRQLPEEGLKFMVYLQKENIIDESGMPKERFSAEFPKEGPSILRIQQVVRGDSAAYFCASSPRLAGSYNEQFFGPGTRLTVL.

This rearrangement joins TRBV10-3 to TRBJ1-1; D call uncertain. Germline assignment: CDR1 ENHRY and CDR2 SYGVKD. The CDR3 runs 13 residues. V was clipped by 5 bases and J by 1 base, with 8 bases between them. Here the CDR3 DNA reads TGTGCCATCAGTCCCAGAGGGAACACTGAAGCTTTCTTT. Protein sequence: CAISPRGNTEAFF.

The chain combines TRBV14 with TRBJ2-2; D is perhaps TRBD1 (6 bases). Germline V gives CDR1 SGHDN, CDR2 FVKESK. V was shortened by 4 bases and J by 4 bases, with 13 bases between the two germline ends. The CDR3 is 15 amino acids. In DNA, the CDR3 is TGTGCCAGCAGCCCCCTGGGGGCTCGCACCGGGGAGCTGTTTTTT. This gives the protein CASSPLGARTGELFF. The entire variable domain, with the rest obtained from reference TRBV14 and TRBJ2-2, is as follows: EAGVTQFPSHSVIEKGQTVTLRCDPISGHDNLYWYRRVMGKEIKFLLHFVKESKQDESGMPNNRFLAERTGGTYSTLKVQPAELEDSGVYFCASSPLGARTGELFFGEGSRLTVL.

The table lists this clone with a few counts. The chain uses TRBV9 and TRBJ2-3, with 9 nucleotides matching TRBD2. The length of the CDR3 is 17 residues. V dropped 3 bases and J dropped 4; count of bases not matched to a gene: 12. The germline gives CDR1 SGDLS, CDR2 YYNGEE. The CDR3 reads CASSAQSAGGGADTQYF. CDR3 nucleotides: TGTGCCAGCAGCGCCCAATCGGCGGGCGGGGGGGCAGATACGCAGTATTTT. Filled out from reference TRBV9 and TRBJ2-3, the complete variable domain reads DSGVTQTPKHLITATGQRVTLRCSPRSGDLSVYWYQQSLDQGLQFLIQYYNGEERAKGNILERFSAQQFPDLHSELNLSSLELGDSALYFCASSAQSAGGGADTQYFGPGTRLTVL.

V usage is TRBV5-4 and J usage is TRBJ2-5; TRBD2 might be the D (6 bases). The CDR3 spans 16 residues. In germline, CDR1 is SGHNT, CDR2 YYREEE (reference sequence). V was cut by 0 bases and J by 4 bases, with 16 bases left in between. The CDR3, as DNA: TGTGCCAGCAGCTTGGGTGCCGGGAGAGTGAGAGAGACCCAGTACTTC. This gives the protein CASSLGAGRVRETQYF.